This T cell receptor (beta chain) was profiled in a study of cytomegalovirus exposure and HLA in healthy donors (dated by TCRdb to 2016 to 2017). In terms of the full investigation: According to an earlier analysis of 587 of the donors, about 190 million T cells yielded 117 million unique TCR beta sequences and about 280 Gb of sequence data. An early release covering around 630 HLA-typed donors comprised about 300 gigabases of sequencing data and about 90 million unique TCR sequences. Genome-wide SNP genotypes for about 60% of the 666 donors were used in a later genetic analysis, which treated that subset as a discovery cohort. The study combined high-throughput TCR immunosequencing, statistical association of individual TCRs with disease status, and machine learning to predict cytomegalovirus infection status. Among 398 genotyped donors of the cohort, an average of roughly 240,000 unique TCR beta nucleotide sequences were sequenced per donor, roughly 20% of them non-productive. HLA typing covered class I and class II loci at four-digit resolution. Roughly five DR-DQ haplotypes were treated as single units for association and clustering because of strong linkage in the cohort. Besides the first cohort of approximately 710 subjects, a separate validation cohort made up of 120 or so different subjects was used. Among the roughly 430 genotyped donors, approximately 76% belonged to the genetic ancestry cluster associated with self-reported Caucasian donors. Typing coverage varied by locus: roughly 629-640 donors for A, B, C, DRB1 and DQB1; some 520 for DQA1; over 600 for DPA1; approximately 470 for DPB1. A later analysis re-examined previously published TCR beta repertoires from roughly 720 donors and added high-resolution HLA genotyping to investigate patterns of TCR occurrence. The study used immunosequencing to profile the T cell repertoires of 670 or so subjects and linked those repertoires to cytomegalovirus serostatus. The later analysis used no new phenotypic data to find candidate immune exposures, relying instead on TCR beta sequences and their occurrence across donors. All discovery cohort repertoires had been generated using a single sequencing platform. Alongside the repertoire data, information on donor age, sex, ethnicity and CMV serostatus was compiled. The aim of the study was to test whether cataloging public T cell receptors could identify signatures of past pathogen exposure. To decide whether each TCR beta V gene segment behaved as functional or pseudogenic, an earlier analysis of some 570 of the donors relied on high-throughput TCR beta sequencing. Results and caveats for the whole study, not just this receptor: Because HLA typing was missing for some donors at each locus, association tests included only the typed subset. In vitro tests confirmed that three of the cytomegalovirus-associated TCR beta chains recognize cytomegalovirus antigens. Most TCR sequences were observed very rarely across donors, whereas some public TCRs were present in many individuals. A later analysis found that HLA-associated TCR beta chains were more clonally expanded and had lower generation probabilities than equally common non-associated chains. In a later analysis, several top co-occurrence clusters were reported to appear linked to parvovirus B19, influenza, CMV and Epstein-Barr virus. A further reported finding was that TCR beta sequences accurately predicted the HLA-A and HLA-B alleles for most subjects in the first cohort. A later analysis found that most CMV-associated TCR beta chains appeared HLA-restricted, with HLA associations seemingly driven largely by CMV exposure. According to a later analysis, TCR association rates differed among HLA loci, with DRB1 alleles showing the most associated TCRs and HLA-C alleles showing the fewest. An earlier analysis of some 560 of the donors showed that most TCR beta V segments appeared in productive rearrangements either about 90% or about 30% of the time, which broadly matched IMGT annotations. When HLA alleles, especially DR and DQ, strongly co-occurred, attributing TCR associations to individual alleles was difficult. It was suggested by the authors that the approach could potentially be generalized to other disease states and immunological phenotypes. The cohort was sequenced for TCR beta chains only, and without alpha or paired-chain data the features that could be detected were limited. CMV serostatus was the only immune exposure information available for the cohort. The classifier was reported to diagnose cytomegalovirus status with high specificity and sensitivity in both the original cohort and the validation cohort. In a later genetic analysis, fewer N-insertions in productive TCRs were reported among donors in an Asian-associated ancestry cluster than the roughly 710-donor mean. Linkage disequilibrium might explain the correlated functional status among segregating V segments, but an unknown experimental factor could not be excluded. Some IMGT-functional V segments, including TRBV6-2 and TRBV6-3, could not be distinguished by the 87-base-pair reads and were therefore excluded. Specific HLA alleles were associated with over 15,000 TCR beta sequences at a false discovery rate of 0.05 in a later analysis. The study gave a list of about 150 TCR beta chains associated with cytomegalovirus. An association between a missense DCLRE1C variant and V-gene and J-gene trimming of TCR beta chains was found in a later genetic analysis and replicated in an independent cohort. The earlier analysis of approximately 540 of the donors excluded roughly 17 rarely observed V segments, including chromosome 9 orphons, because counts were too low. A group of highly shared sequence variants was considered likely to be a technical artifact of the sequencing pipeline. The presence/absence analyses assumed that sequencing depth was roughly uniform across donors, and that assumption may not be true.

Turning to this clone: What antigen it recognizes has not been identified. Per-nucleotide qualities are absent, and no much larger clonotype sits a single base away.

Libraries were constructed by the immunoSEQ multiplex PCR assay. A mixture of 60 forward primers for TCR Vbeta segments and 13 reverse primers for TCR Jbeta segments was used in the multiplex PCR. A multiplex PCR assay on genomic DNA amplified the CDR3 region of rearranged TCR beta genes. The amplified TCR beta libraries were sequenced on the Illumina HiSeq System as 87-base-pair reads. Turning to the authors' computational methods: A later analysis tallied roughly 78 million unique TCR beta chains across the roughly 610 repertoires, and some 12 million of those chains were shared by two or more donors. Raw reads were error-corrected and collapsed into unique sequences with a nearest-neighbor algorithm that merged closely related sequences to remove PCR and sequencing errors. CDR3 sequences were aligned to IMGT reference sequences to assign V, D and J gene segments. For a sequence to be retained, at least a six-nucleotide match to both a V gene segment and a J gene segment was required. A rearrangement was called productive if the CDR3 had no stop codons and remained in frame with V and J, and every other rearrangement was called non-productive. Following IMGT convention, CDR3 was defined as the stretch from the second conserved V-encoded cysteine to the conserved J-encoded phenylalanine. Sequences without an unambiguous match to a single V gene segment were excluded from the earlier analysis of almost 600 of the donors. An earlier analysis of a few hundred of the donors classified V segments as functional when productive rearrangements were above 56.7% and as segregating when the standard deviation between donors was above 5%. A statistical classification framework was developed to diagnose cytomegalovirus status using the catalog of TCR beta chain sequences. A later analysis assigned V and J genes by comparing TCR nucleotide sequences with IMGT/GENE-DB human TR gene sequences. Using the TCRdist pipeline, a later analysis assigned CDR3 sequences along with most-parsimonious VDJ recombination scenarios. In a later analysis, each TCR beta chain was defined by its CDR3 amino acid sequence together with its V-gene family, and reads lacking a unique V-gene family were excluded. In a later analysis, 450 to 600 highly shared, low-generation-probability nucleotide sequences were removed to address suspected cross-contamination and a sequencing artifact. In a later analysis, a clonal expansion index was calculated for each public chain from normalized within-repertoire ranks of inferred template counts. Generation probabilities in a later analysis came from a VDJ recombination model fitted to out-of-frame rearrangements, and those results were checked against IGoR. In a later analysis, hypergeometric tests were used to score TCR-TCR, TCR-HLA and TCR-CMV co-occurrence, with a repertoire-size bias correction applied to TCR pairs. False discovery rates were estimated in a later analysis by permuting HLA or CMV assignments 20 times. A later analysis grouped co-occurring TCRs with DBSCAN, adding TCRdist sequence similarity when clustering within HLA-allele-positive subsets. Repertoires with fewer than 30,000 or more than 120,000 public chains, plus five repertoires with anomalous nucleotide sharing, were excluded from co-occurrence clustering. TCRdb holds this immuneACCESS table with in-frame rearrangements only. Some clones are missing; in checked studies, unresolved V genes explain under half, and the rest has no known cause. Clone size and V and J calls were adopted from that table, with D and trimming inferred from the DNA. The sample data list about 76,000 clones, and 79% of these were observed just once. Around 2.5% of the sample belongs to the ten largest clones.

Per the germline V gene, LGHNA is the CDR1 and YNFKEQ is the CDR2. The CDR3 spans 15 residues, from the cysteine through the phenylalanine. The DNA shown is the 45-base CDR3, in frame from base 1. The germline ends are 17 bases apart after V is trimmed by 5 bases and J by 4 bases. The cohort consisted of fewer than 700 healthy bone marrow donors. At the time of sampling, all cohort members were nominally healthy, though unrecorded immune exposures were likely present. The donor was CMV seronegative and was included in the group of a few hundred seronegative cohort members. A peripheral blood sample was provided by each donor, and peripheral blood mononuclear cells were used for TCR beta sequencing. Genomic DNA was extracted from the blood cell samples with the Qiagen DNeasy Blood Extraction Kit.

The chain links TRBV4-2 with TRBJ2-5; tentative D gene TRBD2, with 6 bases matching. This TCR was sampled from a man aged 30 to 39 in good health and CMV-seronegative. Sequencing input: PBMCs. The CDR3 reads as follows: CASSKAVGRLETQYF. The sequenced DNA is TGTGCCAGCAGCAAGGCGGTGGGGAGGCTAGAGACCCAGTACTTC.